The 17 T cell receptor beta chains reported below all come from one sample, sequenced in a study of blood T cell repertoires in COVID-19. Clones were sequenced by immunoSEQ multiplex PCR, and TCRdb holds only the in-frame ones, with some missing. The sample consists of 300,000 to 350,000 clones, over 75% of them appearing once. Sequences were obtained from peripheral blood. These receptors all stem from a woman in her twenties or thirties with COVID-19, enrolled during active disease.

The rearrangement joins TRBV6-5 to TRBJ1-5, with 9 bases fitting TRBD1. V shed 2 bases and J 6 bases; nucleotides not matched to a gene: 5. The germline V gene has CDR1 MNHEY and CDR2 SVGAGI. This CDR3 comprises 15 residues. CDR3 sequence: CASSYVQGASQPQHF. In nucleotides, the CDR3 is TGTGCCAGCAGTTACGTACAGGGGGCAAGTCAGCCCCAGCATTTT.

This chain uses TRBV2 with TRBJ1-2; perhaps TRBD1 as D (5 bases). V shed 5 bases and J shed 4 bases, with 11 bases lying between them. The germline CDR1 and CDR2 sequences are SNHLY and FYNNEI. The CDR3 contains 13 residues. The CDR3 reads CASSRDSFYGYTF. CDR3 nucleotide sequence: TGTGCCAGCAGTCGGGACTCCTTCTATGGCTACACCTTC.

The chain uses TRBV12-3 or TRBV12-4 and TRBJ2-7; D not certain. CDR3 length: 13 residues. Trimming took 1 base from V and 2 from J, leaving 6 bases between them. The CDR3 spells CASSLVSAYEQYF. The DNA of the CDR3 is TGTGCCAGCAGTTTAGTTTCCGCCTACGAGCAGTACTTC.

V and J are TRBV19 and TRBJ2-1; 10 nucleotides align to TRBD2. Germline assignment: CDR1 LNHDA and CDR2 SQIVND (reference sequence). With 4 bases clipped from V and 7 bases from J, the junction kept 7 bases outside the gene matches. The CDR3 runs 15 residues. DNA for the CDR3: TGTGCCAGTAGTACGGTAGCGGGAGGTCAAAATGAGCAGTTCTTC. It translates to CASSTVAGGQNEQFF.

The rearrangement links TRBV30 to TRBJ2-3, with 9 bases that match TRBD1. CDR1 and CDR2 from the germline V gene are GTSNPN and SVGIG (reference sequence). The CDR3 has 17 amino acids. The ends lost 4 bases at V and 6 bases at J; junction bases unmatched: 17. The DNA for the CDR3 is TGTGCCTGGACCCCAGAGGACGGACAGGGGACGTTCGATACGCAGTATTTT. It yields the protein CAWTPEDGQGTFDTQYF.

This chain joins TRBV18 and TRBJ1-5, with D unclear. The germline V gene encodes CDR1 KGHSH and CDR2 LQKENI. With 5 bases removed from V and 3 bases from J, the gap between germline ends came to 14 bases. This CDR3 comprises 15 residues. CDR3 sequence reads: CASSGREGPNQPQHF. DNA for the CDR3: TGTGCCAGCTCAGGCCGGGAAGGGCCCAATCAGCCCCAGCATTTT.

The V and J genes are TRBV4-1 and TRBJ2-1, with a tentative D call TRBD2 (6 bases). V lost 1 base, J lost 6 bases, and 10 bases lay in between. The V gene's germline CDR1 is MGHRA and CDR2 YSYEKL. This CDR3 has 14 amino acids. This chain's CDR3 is CASSQGDWPNEQFF. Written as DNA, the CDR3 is TGCGCCAGCAGCCAAGGGGACTGGCCCAATGAGCAGTTCTTC.

CDR3 nucleotide sequence: TGTGCCAGCAGCCCAGCGGGAGCGGCCGGGGAGCTGTTTTTT. This translates into CASSPAGAAGELFF. The chain is built from TRBV11-3 and TRBJ2-2; 8 bases agree with TRBD2. The germline V gene encodes CDR1 SGHNT and CDR2 YENEEA. The length of the CDR3 is 14 residues. The ends lost 5 bases at V and 6 bases at J; junction bases unmatched: 5.

CDR3 loop: CAWSFQGGEKLFF. DNA of the CDR3: TGTGCCTGGAGTTTCCAGGGAGGTGAAAAACTGTTTTTT. V usage is TRBV30 and J usage is TRBJ1-4; tentatively, D is TRBD1 (5 bases). Germline-derived CDR1 and CDR2 are GTSNPN and SVGIG (reference sequence). The germline V and J ends were trimmed by 2 bases and 7 bases, with 11 bases remaining between them. The CDR3 has 13 residues.

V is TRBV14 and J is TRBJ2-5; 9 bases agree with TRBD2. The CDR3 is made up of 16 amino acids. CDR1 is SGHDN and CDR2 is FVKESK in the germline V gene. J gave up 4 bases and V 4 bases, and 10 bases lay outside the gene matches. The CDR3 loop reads CASSLGLADFSETQYF. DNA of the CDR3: TGTGCCAGCAGCCTGGGACTAGCAGATTTCTCAGAGACCCAGTACTTC.

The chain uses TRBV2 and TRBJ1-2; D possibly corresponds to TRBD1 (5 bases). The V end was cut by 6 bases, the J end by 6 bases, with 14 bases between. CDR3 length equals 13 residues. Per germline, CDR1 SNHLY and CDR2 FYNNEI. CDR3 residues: CASRTQPRDGYTF. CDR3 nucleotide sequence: TGTGCCAGCAGGACTCAACCCAGGGATGGCTACACCTTC.

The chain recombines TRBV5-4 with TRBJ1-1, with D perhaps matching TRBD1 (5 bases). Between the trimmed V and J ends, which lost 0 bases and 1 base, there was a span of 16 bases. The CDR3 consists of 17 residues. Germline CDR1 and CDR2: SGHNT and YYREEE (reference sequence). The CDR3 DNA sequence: TGTGCCAGCAGCTTGGAGGGGAGGCCGCCTAAGAACACTGAAGCTTTCTTT. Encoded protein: CASSLEGRPPKNTEAFF.

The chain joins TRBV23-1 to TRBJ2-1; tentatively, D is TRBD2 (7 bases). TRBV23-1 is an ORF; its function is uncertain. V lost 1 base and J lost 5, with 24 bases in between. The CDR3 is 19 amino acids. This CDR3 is CASSQLEAWGGGDHNEQFF. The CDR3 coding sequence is TGCGCCAGCAGTCAATTGGAGGCTTGGGGAGGGGGTGATCACAATGAGCAGTTCTTC.

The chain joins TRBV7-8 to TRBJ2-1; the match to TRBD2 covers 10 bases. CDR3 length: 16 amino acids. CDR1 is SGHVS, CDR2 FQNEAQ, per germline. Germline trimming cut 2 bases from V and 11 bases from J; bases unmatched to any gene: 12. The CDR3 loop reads CASSLRLAGNPGKQFF. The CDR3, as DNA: TGTGCCAGCAGCTTAAGACTAGCGGGCAACCCGGGGAAGCAGTTCTTC.

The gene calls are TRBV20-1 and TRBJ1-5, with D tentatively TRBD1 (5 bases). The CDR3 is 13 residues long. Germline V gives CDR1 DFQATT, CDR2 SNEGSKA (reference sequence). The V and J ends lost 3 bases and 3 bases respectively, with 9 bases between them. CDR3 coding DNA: TGCAGTGCTAGTCGGGGGAACAATCAGCCCCAGCATTTT. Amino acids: CSASRGNNQPQHF.

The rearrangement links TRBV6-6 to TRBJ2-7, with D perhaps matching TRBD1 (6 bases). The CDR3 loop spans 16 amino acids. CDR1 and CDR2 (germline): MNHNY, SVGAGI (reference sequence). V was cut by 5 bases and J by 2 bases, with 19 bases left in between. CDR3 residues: CASSGGRGPPAYEQYF. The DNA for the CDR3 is TGTGCCAGCAGTGGGGGCAGGGGTCCTCCGGCCTACGAGCAGTACTTC.

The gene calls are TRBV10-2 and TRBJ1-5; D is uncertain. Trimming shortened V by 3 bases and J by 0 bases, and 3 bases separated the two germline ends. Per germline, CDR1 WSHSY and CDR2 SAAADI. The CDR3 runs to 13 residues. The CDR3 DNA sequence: TGCGCCAGCAGTGAATATAGCAATCAGCCCCAGCATTTT. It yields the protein CASSEYSNQPQHF.